This TCR beta chain was captured in a study of vaccination and CD4 T cells after COVID-19. General study findings and limits: Spike mono-reactivity held for 304 of 307 vaccine-specific clones in convalescent patients.

The Oncomine TCR Beta short-read assay was applied to DNA of cultured CD4+ T cells. In this case, cultured CD4+ T cells provided the extracted genomic DNA. MiXCR was run by TCRdb on the PCR reads, yielding one entry per CDR3 protein. The table shows approximately 19,000 distinct CDR3 sequences, with 45% to 65% occurring only once. The treatment here: approximately 11-day PBMC culture with coronavirus spike peptide pools or control peptides (ViraFEST assay). The CDR3 runs 14 residues. The germline V gene encodes CDR1 KGHSH and CDR2 LQKENI. Trimming cost V 8 bases and J 1 base; bases outside gene matches: 8. Comments on this clonotype: Its antigen is unknown.

Sample: CD4+ T cells from blood, cultured in vitro, taken before SARS-CoV-2 vaccination. The chain recombines TRBV18 with TRBJ2-7; 7 bases are shared with TRBD1. This sequence was found in a human donor who had recovered from COVID-19. CDR3 nucleotides: TGTGCCAGCACTTCGACAGGGCCGTCCTACGAGCAGTACTTC. Translated: CASTSTGPSYEQYF.